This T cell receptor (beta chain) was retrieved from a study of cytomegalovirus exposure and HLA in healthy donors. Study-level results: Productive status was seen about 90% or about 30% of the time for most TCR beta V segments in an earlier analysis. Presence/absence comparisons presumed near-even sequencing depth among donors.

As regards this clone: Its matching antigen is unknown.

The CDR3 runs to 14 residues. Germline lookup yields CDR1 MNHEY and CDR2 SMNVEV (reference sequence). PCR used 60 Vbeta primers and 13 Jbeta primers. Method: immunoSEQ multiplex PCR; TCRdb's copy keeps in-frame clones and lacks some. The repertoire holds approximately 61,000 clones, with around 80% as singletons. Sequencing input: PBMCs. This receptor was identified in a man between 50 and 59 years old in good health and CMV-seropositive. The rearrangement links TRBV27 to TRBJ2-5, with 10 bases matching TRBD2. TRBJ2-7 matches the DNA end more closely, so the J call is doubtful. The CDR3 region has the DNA TGTGCCAGCAGTTTTATAGCGGGAGGCTACGAGCAGTACTTC. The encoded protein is CASSFIAGGYEQYF.